The clone carrying this T cell receptor (beta chain) was recorded a few times. These data are taken from a study of beta chain features in type 1 diabetes. Sequencing targeted expressed TCRB transcripts, as all isolated RNA had been reverse transcribed. Generated by immunoSEQ multiplex PCR, the TCRdb table keeps only in-frame clones and is missing some. The sample lists approximately 250,000 clones; more than 9% were seen once. The source material was naive CD4+ T cells from blood. The sequence was collected from a woman younger than 30 in good health.

The CDR3 nucleotides are TGTGCCAGCAGCTCCAGGGGTTCCGGGGAGCTGTTTTTT. The encoded protein is CASSSRGSGELFF. This sequence joins TRBV9 and TRBJ2-2, with a possible D match to TRBD1 (6 bases). Germline V lookup: CDR1 SGDLS, CDR2 YYNGEE. The V end was cut by 4 bases, the J end by 6 bases, with 10 bases between. The length of the CDR3 is 13 residues. Drawing the rest from reference TRBV9 and TRBJ2-2, the complete variable domain is DSGVTQTPKHLITATGQRVTLRCSPRSGDLSVYWYQQSLDQGLQFLIQYYNGEERAKGNILERFSAQQFPDLHSELNLSSLELGDSALYFCASSSRGSGELFFGEGSRLTVL.